This TCR beta chain derives from a study of T-cell reconstitution after alpha-beta-depleted transplantation in children. Library preparation (for TCRbeta) was performed with unique molecular identifiers. One entry per CDR3 protein, called by TCRdb with MiXCR from the PCR reads. The sample includes roughly 200,000 distinct CDR3 sequences, about 6.4% of them seen just once. There are 21 residues in the CDR3. With 4 bases clipped from V and 2 bases from J, the junction kept 17 bases outside the gene matches. Per germline, CDR1 SNHLY and CDR2 FYNNEI. In this sample, this clonotype turned up many times. The sequence derives from a human donor who donated a stem cell graft to a child with Wiskott-Aldrich syndrome. The rearrangement links TRBV2 to TRBJ2-5, with 15 bases identical to TRBD2. The specimen comprised PBMCs from the stem cell graft donor, sampled from the stem cell graft. This CDR3 reads CASSGTLIGTSGRTRQETQYF. CDR3 coding DNA: TGTGCCAGCAGTGGGACATTAATAGGGACTAGCGGGAGGACTAGACAAGAGACCCAGTACTTC.